Shown below are 9 T cell receptor beta chains from a single sample sequenced in a study of cytomegalovirus exposure and HLA in healthy donors. In the PCR, 60 Vbeta and 13 Jbeta primers were used. Some clones are missing from TCRdb's copy, which holds only in-frame ones; the method was immunoSEQ multiplex PCR. The table records 110,000 or so clones, 65% to 80% of them present only once. The source material was PBMCs. The source of these receptors is a male donor in good health and CMV-seronegative.

The chain links TRBV5-6 to TRBJ2-3; 7 bases match TRBD1. Trimming took 4 bases from V and 8 from J; bases not matched to a gene: 10. This CDR3 has 14 residues. Germline CDR1 and CDR2: SGHDT and YYEEEE. CDR3 sequence reads: CASSRRQGTGTQYF. For the CDR3, the DNA is TGTGCCAGCAGCCGTCGACAGGGTACCGGTACGCAGTATTTT.

This chain connects TRBV11-3 to TRBJ1-4; 7 bases agree with TRBD1. This CDR3 is 13 amino acids long. Germline lookup yields CDR1 SGHNT and CDR2 YENEEA. J was trimmed by 8 bases and V by 0 bases; bases with no gene match: 0. The CDR3 bases are TGTGCCAGCAGCTTAGAACAGGGGGAAAAACTGTTTTTT. This translates into CASSLEQGEKLFF.

This sequence joins TRBV7-3 and TRBJ2-1, with TRBD1 identical over 8 bases. The V gene end was trimmed by 5 bases and the J gene end by 7 bases; junction bases not matched to a gene: 10. CDR3 size: 15 residues. From germline, CDR1 is SGHTA and CDR2 FQGTGA. This chain's CDR3 is CASSHGQGSINEQFF. The CDR3 DNA reads as TGTGCCAGCAGCCACGGACAGGGTAGTATTAATGAGCAGTTCTTC.

The chain recombines TRBV19 with TRBJ1-5, with a weak D call TRBD1 (6 bases). The CDR3 runs to 15 residues. V was clipped by 3 bases and J by 5 bases, with 14 bases between them. The germline CDR1 and CDR2 sequences are LNHDA and SQIVND (reference sequence). The CDR3: CASSIFSAGDQPQHF. The CDR3 region has the DNA TGTGCCAGTAGTATTTTTTCGGCAGGGGATCAGCCCCAGCATTTT.

The J gene is TRBJ2-1, the V gene TRBV5-4, with D possibly matching TRBD2 (5 bases). Trimming removed 0 bases at V and 9 bases at J, with 10 bases between. The CDR3 is 13 residues long. Looked up from germline, CDR1 is SGHNT and CDR2 is YYREEE (reference sequence). CDR3 sequence: CASSLVGIGEQFF. The CDR3 DNA is TGTGCCAGCAGCTTGGTCGGGATCGGTGAGCAGTTCTTC.

This chain connects TRBV6-5 to TRBJ2-5; D is possibly TRBD2 (6 bases). The germline CDR1 and CDR2 sequences are MNHEY and SVGAGI. The germline V and J ends were trimmed by 6 bases and 4 bases, with 9 bases remaining between them. The CDR3 consists of 12 residues. The chain's CDR3 is CASRDSGETQYF. For the CDR3, the DNA is TGTGCCAGCAGGGATAGCGGAGAGACCCAGTACTTC.

V gene TRBV19 combines with J gene TRBJ1-2; the match to TRBD1 covers 7 bases. The CDR3 extends over 16 amino acids. Germline CDR1 is LNHDA and CDR2 is SQIVND (reference sequence). Trimming took 7 bases from V and 4 from J; bases not matched to a gene: 15. CDR3 sequence: CASKISPGQRTYGYTF. In DNA, the CDR3 is TGTGCCAGTAAGATCTCACCGGGACAGAGGACCTATGGCTACACCTTC.

This clone came up a few times. The V and J genes are TRBV11-1 and TRBJ1-1, with D possibly being TRBD1 (5 bases). The germline gives CDR1 SGHAT, CDR2 FQDESV (reference sequence). The CDR3 length is 16 residues. Trimming took 0 bases from V and 4 from J, leaving 15 bases between them. The DNA of the CDR3 is TGTGCCAGCAGCTTAGCGTCTTCCGGGGGTGTCACTGAAGCTTTCTTT. Residues: CASSLASSGGVTEAFF.

The chain carries TRBV28 and TRBJ2-4; D gene uncertain. The V end lost 5 bases, the J end lost 0 bases, and 8 bases lay between the germline ends. CDR3 length: 14 residues. CDR1 and CDR2 from the germline V gene are MDHEN and SYDVKM. CDR3 sequence: CASSRIGAKNIQYF. The CDR3 nucleotides are TGTGCCAGCAGTCGAATCGGAGCCAAAAACATTCAGTACTTC.